This T cell receptor beta chain appears in the sequencing data of a study of spatial heterogeneity in lung cancer. Germline assignment: CDR1 SEHNR and CDR2 FQNEAQ (reference sequence). The junction had 12 bases not matched to a gene; V was cut back by 4 bases and J by 4 bases. CDR3 length: 17 amino acids. This clonotype was observed many times. Noted time point: sample taken at primary tumor resection. The input material, whole RNA from tumor, nontumor lung or frozen PBMC, was sequenced unsorted. A unique molecular identifier was attached to every TCR cDNA molecule. TCRdb re-analysed the 5' RACE reads in MiXCR, keeping a single row per CDR3 protein. Of roughly 48,000 distinct CDR3 sequences listed, roughly 5% are singletons.

This specimen was PBMCs, taken at surgery. The rearrangement uses TRBV7-9 and TRBJ1-2; TRBD1 matches at 10 bases. This sequence was found in a male donor with early-stage non-small cell lung cancer. The CDR3 sequence is CASSSPGQGKWGYGYTF. CDR3 nucleotide sequence: TGTGCCAGCAGCTCGCCGGGACAGGGGAAGTGGGGCTATGGCTACACCTTC.